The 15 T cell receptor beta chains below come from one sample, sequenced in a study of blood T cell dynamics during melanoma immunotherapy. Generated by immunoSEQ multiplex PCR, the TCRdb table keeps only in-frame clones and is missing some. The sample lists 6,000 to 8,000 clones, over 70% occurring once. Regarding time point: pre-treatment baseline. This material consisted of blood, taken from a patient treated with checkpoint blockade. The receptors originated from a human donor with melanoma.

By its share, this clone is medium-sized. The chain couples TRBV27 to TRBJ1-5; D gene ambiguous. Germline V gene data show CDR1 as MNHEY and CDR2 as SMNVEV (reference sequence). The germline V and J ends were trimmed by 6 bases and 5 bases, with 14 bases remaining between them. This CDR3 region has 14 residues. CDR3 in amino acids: CASRPPGGHQPQHF. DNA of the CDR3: TGTGCCAGCAGGCCCCCTGGCGGGCATCAGCCCCAGCATTTT.

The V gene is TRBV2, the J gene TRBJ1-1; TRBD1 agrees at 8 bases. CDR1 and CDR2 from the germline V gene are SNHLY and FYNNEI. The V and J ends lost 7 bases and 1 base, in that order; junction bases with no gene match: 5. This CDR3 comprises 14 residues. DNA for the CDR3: TGTGCCAGCAATACCGGGACAGGGAACACTGAAGCTTTCTTT. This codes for CASNTGTGNTEAFF.

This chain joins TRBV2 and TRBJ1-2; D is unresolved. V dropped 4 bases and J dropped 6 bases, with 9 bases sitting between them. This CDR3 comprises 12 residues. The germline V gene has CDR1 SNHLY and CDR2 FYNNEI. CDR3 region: CASSVGRDGYTF. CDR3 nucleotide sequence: TGTGCCAGCAGTGTGGGGAGGGATGGCTACACCTTC.

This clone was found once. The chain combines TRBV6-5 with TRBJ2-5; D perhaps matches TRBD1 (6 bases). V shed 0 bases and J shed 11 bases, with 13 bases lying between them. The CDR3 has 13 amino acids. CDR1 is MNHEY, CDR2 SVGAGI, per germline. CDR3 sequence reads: CASSYSIRGEQYF. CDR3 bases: TGTGCCAGCAGTTACTCGATCAGGGGAGAGCAGTACTTC.

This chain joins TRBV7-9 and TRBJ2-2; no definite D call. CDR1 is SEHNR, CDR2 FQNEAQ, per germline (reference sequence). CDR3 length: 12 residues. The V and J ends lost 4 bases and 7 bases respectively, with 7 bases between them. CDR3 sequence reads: CASSSQIGELFF. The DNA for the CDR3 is TGTGCCAGCAGCTCCCAAATCGGGGAGCTGTTTTTT.

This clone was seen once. The CDR3 sequence is CASSLGVAGVPDTQYF. CDR3 coding DNA: TGTGCCAGCAGCTTGGGGGTAGCGGGAGTACCAGATACGCAGTATTTT. The V gene is TRBV5-4, the J gene TRBJ2-3; 9 bases agree with TRBD2. J gave up 4 bases and V 0 bases, and 6 bases lay outside the gene matches. The CDR3 is 16 amino acids. The germline V gene encodes CDR1 SGHNT and CDR2 YYREEE (reference sequence).

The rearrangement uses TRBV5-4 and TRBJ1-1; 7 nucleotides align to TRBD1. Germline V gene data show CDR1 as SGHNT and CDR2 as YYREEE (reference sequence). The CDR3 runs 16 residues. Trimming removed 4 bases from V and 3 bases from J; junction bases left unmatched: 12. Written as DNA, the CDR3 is TGTGCCAGCAGCCCCACCTCCGACAGGGTCGACACTGAAGCTTTCTTT. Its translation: CASSPTSDRVDTEAFF. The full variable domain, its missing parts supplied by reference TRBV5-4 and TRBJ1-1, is ETGVTQSPTHLIKTRGQQVTLRCSSQSGHNTVSWYQQALGQGPQFIFQYYREEENGRGNFPPRFSGLQFPNYSSELNVNALELDDSALYLCASSPTSDRVDTEAFFGQGTRLTVV.

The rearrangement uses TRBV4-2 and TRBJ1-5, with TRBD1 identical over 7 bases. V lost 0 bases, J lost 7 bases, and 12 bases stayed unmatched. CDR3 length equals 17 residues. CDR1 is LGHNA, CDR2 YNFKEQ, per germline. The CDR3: CASSQERGGGVGQPQHF. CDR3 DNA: TGTGCCAGCAGCCAAGAACGCGGAGGGGGCGTAGGACAGCCCCAGCATTTT.

The DNA of the CDR3 is TGTGCCAGTAGAGAAGAGCGGGGGGGCGGTTACGAGCAGTACTTC. Protein: CASREERGGGYEQYF. This chain joins TRBV19 and TRBJ2-7; 10 bases fit TRBD2. Germline values: CDR1 LNHDA, CDR2 SQIVND (reference sequence). CDR3 length: 15 residues. V lost 6 bases and J lost 4; bases outside the gene matches: 9.

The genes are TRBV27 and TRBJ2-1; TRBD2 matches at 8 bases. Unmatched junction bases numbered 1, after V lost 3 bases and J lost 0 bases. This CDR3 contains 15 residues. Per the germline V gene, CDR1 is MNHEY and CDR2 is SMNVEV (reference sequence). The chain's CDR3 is CASSFSGNSYNEQFF. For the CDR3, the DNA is TGTGCCAGCAGTTTTAGCGGGAACTCCTACAATGAGCAGTTCTTC.

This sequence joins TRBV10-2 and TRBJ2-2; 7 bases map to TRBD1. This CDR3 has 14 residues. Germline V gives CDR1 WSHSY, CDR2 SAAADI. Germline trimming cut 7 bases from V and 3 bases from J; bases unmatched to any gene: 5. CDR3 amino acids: CASTWDRDTGELFF. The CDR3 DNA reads TGCGCCAGCACTTGGGACAGAGACACCGGGGAGCTGTTTTTT.

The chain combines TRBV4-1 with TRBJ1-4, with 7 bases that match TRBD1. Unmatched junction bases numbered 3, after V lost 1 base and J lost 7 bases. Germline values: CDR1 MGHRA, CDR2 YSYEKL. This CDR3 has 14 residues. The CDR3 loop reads CASSQGRGTEKLFF. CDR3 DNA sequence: TGCGCCAGCAGCCAAGGCAGGGGGACTGAAAAACTGTTTTTT.

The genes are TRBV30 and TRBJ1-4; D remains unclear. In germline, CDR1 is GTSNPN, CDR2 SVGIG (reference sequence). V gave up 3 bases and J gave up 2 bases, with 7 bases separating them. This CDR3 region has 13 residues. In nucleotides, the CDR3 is TGTGCCTGGAGCGAGGTCACTAATGAAAAACTGTTTTTT. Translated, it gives CAWSEVTNEKLFF.

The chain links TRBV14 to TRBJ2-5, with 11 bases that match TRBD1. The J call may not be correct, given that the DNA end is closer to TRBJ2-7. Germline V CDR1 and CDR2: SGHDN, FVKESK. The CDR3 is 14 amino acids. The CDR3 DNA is TGTGCCAGCAGCCCTTGGACAGGGGGCAACGAGCAGTACTTC. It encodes CASSPWTGGNEQYF.

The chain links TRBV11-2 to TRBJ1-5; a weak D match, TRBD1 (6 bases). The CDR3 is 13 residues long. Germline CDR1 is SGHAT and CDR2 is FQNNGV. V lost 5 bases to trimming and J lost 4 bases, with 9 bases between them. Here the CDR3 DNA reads TGTGCCAGCAGCCGACAGGCTAATCAGCCCCAGCATTTT. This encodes CASSRQANQPQHF.